The T cell receptor (beta chain) under discussion was sequenced for a study of identical twins. Overall study results and limits: Interpretation of the results relied on cross-sectional statistical analysis and not on following the same donors.

This clonotype was recorded a few times. Its matching antigen is unknown. TCRdb reanalysed the 5' RACE reads using MiXCR and keeps one entry per CDR3 protein. The sample has some 900,000 distinct CDR3 sequences; 9% to 15% are singletons. Germline loops: CDR1 MGHRA, CDR2 YSYEKL. V lost 3 bases and J lost 5, with 10 bases in between. The CDR3 loop spans 13 amino acids. The data also belong to a second study, concerning yellow fever vaccine responses in identical twins.

This clonotype was sampled from a woman under 30 in good health. Specimen: PBMCs. This chain joins TRBV4-1 and TRBJ2-5; D might be TRBD1 or TRBD2, each matching 5 bases. In DNA form, the CDR3 reads TGCGCCAGCAGCCAGGGGCGGGTGGAGACCCAGTACTTC. The encoded protein is CASSQGRVETQYF.